This T cell receptor (beta chain) was documented in a study of CD8+ T cells in alopecia areata. The overall study: Treated patients were given oral tofacitinib, which was dosed at 5 to 10 mg twice daily. Study-wide points: TCR sharing was clearer in mice than between patients, perhaps partly owing to patient HLA diversity. Clonality in lesional scalp, especially alopecia totalis/universalis, exceeded that of normal scalp.

With regard to this clone: Its antigen is not known.

Extraction of RNA preceded its reverse transcription into cDNA, which served as the sequencing template. The assay was immunoSEQ multiplex PCR, and TCRdb's table has in-frame clones only and misses some. The repertoire holds 100,000 to 150,000 clones, with roughly two fifths as singletons. Source material: CD4+ T cells sorted from blood. The clonotype was recovered from a human donor with alopecia areata.

DNA for the CDR3: TGTGCCAGTAGTGGAGGGACAGCAAGCACAGATACGCAGTATTTT. This translates into CASSGGTASTDTQYF. V usage is TRBV19 and J usage is TRBJ2-3; tentatively, D is TRBD1 (7 bases). The CDR3 is made up of 15 amino acids. Germline CDR1 and CDR2: LNHDA and SQIVND (reference sequence). V lost 5 bases and J 0 bases, leaving 12 bases between the germline ends.